Following are 30 T cell receptor beta chains from one sample sequenced in a study of T cells in Graves' hyperthyroidism and ophthalmopathy. From RNA transcripts, TCR beta CDR3 regions were amplified. In the first-round RT-PCR of the TCR CDR3, the HTBI primer set was used. One entry per CDR3 protein results from TCRdb running MiXCR on the multiplex PCR reads. This repertoire shows hundreds of thousands of distinct CDR3 sequences, 14% found once; its top ten account for almost 6%. Specimen: blood. All receptors derive from a woman between 25 and 40 years old with Graves' hyperthyroidism that later progressed to Graves' ophthalmopathy.

This clonotype was counted ten times or more. V is TRBV10-3 and J is TRBJ2-3; 8 bases agree with TRBD2. The CDR3 is 13 residues long. V lost 6 bases and J lost 6; bases outside the gene matches: 5. CDR1 and CDR2 from the germline V gene are ENHRY and SYGVKD. The CDR3 loop reads CAIRGGGTDTQYF. CDR3 coding DNA: TGTGCCATCAGGGGCGGGGGGACGGATACGCAGTATTTT.

This sequence joins TRBV6-5 and TRBJ2-3; 10 nucleotides match TRBD2. V trimming: 4 bases; J trimming: 6 bases; junction bases outside the gene matches: 7. This CDR3 region has 15 residues. Germline V gene sequence: CDR1 MNHEY, CDR2 SVGAGI. This CDR3 reads CASSFPSGSSDTQYF. CDR3 coding DNA: TGTGCCAGCAGTTTCCCTAGCGGGAGTTCGGATACGCAGTATTTT.

This clonotype was counted many times. V and J are TRBV12-3 or TRBV12-4 and TRBJ1-1; 9 bases line up with TRBD1. J gave up 4 bases and V 6 bases, and 6 bases lay outside the gene matches. CDR3 length: 14 amino acids. CDR3: CASSIQTGGTEAFF. In DNA form, the CDR3 reads TGTGCCAGCAGCATACAGACAGGGGGCACTGAAGCTTTCTTT.

This clonotype was recorded many times. The chain employs TRBV20-1 and TRBJ2-7; 12 bases fit TRBD2. The CDR3 length is 15 residues. Germline V gene sequence: CDR1 DFQATT, CDR2 SNEGSKA (reference sequence). V shed 3 bases, J shed 4 bases, and the junction held 7 bases outside the gene matches. Here the CDR3 DNA reads TGCAGTGCTAGGGCCGGGACTAGCGGGCCTTACGAGCAGTACTTC. It yields the protein CSARAGTSGPYEQYF.

The J gene is TRBJ2-1, the V gene TRBV7-8; 8 positions agree with TRBD2. The CDR3 covers 15 residues. Trimming removed 5 bases from V and 10 bases from J; junction bases left unmatched: 13. Germline values: CDR1 SGHVS, CDR2 FQNEAQ. The CDR3 DNA reads TGTGCCAGCAGCATACGACTAGCGACGGCCGGAGAGCAGTTCTTC. Its protein product is CASSIRLATAGEQFF.

This clonotype was detected many times. In DNA form, the CDR3 reads TGTGCTAGTGGTTTGGCCCGGACAGGGGAGAACACTGAAGCTTTCTTT. This gives the protein CASGLARTGENTEAFF. This chain joins TRBV12-5 and TRBJ1-1, with 9 bases fitting TRBD1. Looked up from germline, CDR1 is LGHNT and CDR2 is FRNRAP. Unmatched junction bases numbered 4, after V lost 1 base and J lost 1 base. This CDR3 has 16 amino acids.

This clonotype was picked up a small number of times. This chain links TRBV25-1 with TRBJ2-3; no clear D gene. The CDR3 totals 12 residues. Per germline, CDR1 MGHDK and CDR2 SYGVNS. Trimming removed 7 bases at V and 1 base at J, with 6 bases between. Written as DNA, the CDR3 is TGTGCCAGCACTCTGGGCACAGATACGCAGTATTTT. As protein: CASTLGTDTQYF.

This clonotype turned up a few times. The chain carries TRBV20-1 and TRBJ2-7, with 12 bases that match TRBD2. This CDR3 has 15 amino acids. CDR1 DFQATT and CDR2 SNEGSKA come from the germline V gene (reference sequence). J lost 5 bases, V lost 6 bases, and 11 bases had no gene match. The CDR3 sequence: CSAGLAGIYIHEQYF. In DNA form, the CDR3 reads TGCAGTGCCGGACTAGCGGGAATATACATCCACGAGCAGTACTTC.

This clonotype was observed a few times. The chain joins TRBV10-3 to TRBJ1-1; D perhaps matches TRBD1 (5 bases). This CDR3 contains 14 residues. Germline V gene data show CDR1 as ENHRY and CDR2 as SYGVKD. Trimming shortened V by 7 bases and J by 3 bases, and 15 bases separated the two germline ends. CDR3 sequence reads: CAITPQGGDTEAFF. CDR3 DNA: TGTGCCATCACCCCCCAGGGAGGAGACACTGAAGCTTTCTTT.

The CDR3 reads CASGRLETQYF. CDR3 bases: TGTGCCAGCGGGAGGTTAGAGACCCAGTACTTC. The V call is TRBV2, the J call TRBJ2-5, with a weak D call TRBD2 (6 bases). The germline CDR1 and CDR2 sequences are SNHLY and FYNNEI. CDR3 size: 11 residues. With 8 bases removed from V and 4 bases from J, the gap between germline ends came to 8 bases. Full variable domain (missing parts from reference TRBV2 and TRBJ2-5): EPEVTQTPSHQVTQMGQEVILRCVPISNHLYFYWYRQILGQKVEFLVSFYNNEISEKSEIFDDQFSVERPDGSNFTLKIRSTKLEDSAMYFCASGRLETQYFGPGTRLLVL.

The V and J genes are TRBV20-1 and TRBJ1-4; no definite D call. V was trimmed by 3 bases and J by 6 bases, leaving 11 bases between them. Germline loops: CDR1 DFQATT, CDR2 SNEGSKA (reference sequence). CDR3 length equals 13 residues. The CDR3 loop is CSASWQRYEKLFF. In DNA form, the CDR3 reads TGCAGTGCTAGTTGGCAGAGATATGAAAAACTGTTTTTT.

This clonotype was detected many times. The rearrangement joins TRBV20-1 to TRBJ2-1; D tentatively fits TRBD1 or TRBD2 (5 bases each). V lost 5 bases and J 6 bases, leaving 17 bases between the germline ends. The CDR3 is 14 residues long. Germline CDR1 reads DFQATT; CDR2 reads SNEGSKA (reference sequence). CDR3 residues: CSARDEGPRNEQFF. In DNA form, the CDR3 reads TGCAGTGCTCGGGACGAAGGACCCCGCAATGAGCAGTTCTTC.

Points on this clonotype: This clone may be a read error of a much larger clone one base away. The chain has TRBV5-5 and TRBJ2-1; 8 nucleotides agree with TRBD2. The DNA matches TRBJ2-7 better at its end, which makes the J call doubtful. The CDR3 runs 15 residues. CDR1 and CDR2 (germline): SGHKS, YYEKEE (reference sequence). The CDR3 DNA reads TGCGCCAGCAGCTTGGACCCCGGGACTAGAAATGAGCAGTACTTC. Protein: CASSLDPGTRNEQYF.

This clonotype was recorded at least ten times. The J gene is TRBJ1-1, the V gene TRBV13; 7 bases map to TRBD1. J gave up 1 base and V 3 bases, and 5 bases lay outside the gene matches. Germline V gene lookup returns CDR1 PRHDT and CDR2 FYEKMQ (reference sequence). CDR3 length equals 15 residues. The CDR3 region is CASSFRTGENTEAFF. CDR3 DNA sequence: TGTGCCAGCAGCTTTAGGACAGGAGAGAACACTGAAGCTTTCTTT.

Concerning this clonotype: A much larger clone differs by one base, so this may be a read error. V gene TRBV20-1 combines with J gene TRBJ2-1; tentative D call: TRBD2 (6 bases). The CDR3 length is 15 residues. CDR1 is DFQATT, CDR2 SNEGSKA, per germline (reference sequence). The CDR3 here is CSARERGSSYDEQFF. CDR3 DNA: TGCAGTGCTAGAGAACGGGGGAGCTCCTACGATGAGCAGTTCTTC.

This clonotype was counted only a few times. This chain links TRBV20-1 with TRBJ2-7, with 8 bases identical to TRBD2. Trimming cost V 4 bases and J 2 bases; bases outside gene matches: 10. There are 15 residues in the CDR3. The V gene's germline CDR1 is DFQATT and CDR2 SNEGSKA (reference sequence). CDR3 coding DNA: TGCAGTGCTAACGGGGGGGGGACCGTCCCCTACGAGCAGTACTTC. This codes for CSANGGGTVPYEQYF.

The rearrangement joins TRBV20-1 to TRBJ2-5; the D call may be TRBD1 or TRBD2 (6 bases each). The CDR3 extends over 18 amino acids. The germline CDR1 and CDR2 sequences are DFQATT and SNEGSKA (reference sequence). Trimming took 3 bases from V and 4 from J, leaving 27 bases between them. CDR3 amino acids: CSARSIRSKGGLGETQYF. DNA for the CDR3: TGCAGTGCTAGGAGTATCCGGTCGAAAGGGGGGCTCGGAGAGACCCAGTACTTC.

At least ten counts were recorded for this clonotype. V usage is TRBV6-4 and J usage is TRBJ1-5; D gene unclear. CDR1 is MRHNA and CDR2 is SNTAGT in the germline V gene. V dropped 6 bases and J dropped 0 bases, with 12 bases sitting between them. The CDR3 has 15 residues. CDR3 in DNA: TGTGCCAGCAGGCCCACAGTTTATAGCAATCAGCCCCAGCATTTT. It translates to CASRPTVYSNQPQHF.

The chain couples TRBV18 to TRBJ2-7; D is perhaps TRBD1 or TRBD2 (5 bases each). V lost 4 bases and J lost 7, with 14 bases in between. This CDR3 region has 13 residues. Germline CDR1 KGHSH, CDR2 LQKENI. The CDR3 protein is CASSQGPAGEQYF. The CDR3 DNA is TGTGCCAGCTCACAGGGACCAGCAGGTGAGCAGTACTTC.

The chain combines TRBV28 with TRBJ2-3; TRBD2 matches at 8 bases. The length of the CDR3 is 15 residues. The V gene end was trimmed by 10 bases and the J gene end by 3 bases; junction bases not matched to a gene: 12. Germline CDR1 is MDHEN and CDR2 is SYDVKM. The CDR3 DNA reads as TGTGCCACCCACTGGCTCGGGAGGGATACAGATACGCAGTATTTT. Protein sequence: CATHWLGRDTDTQYF.

A remark on this clonotype: This may come from a read error, since a much larger clone is one base off. The J gene is TRBJ2-7, the V gene TRBV20-1; D is possibly TRBD2 (6 bases). V dropped 1 base and J dropped 3 bases, with 25 bases sitting between them. There are 18 residues in the CDR3. Looked up from germline, CDR1 is DFQATT and CDR2 is SNEGSKA (reference sequence). The CDR3, as DNA: TGCAGTGCTAGAGGGCTTGCCAAGGGGTGGGAGGAGTACTACGAGCAGTACTTC. It is translated as CSARGLAKGWEEYYEQYF.

This clonotype showed up many times. The rearrangement joins TRBV7-2 to TRBJ2-3, with D unclear. The CDR3 length is 16 residues. V lost 1 base, J lost 5 bases, and 16 bases lay in between. CDR1 SGHTA and CDR2 FQGNSA come from the germline V gene. As DNA, the CDR3 is TGTGCCAGCAGCTTAGACCGGACGGTCAAGGGAGATACGCAGTATTTT. Its translation: CASSLDRTVKGDTQYF.

This clonotype appeared many times. The V and J genes are TRBV9 and TRBJ1-1; D call uncertain. This CDR3 region has 13 residues. V was cut by 4 bases and J by 5 bases, with 12 bases left in between. CDR1 and CDR2 (germline): SGDLS, YYNGEE. CDR3 sequence reads: CASSLLESTEAFF. The CDR3 DNA is TGTGCCAGCAGCCTCCTCGAATCGACTGAAGCTTTCTTT.

This clonotype was counted only a few times. The chain employs TRBV6-1 and TRBJ2-3; D unresolved. The V end was cut by 5 bases, the J end by 4 bases, with 16 bases between. The CDR3 loop spans 15 amino acids. Germline V gene lookup returns CDR1 MNHNS and CDR2 SASEGT. The CDR3 sequence: CASSPYTKAADTQYF. CDR3 nucleotides: TGTGCCAGCAGTCCATACACAAAGGCGGCAGATACGCAGTATTTT.

This clonotype was counted ten times or more. V is TRBV2 and J is TRBJ2-3; D remains unclear. Deletions cut 8 bases from V and 0 bases from J, with 9 bases between. This CDR3 comprises 13 residues. Germline assignment: CDR1 SNHLY and CDR2 FYNNEI. The CDR3 region is CASWFSSTDTQYF. CDR3 DNA: TGTGCCAGCTGGTTTAGTAGCACAGATACGCAGTATTTT.

This clonotype was observed at least ten times. The chain recombines TRBV9 with TRBJ2-3, with a possible D match to TRBD2 (6 bases). From germline, CDR1 is SGDLS and CDR2 YYNGEE. The CDR3 length is 15 residues. V lost 1 base, J lost 0 bases, and 9 bases lay in between. CDR3 nucleotides: TGTGCCAGCAGCGTATTTGCGGGAAGCACAGATACGCAGTATTTT. It codes for CASSVFAGSTDTQYF.

Comments on this clonotype: This could be a read error, since a much larger clone is one nucleotide away. V gene TRBV27 combines with J gene TRBJ1-1; D gene uncertain. Germline values: CDR1 MNHEY, CDR2 SMNVEV (reference sequence). The CDR3 runs to 11 residues. The CDR3 sequence: CANSFYDEAFF. Here the CDR3 DNA reads TGTGCCAACAGTTTTTACGATGAAGCTTTCTTT.

In this sample, this clonotype turned up a few times. The chain uses TRBV28 and TRBJ2-7; 12 nucleotides match TRBD2. V shed 4 bases and J 0 bases; nucleotides not matched to a gene: 4. Germline V gene lookup returns CDR1 MDHEN and CDR2 SYDVKM. The CDR3 covers 16 residues. The CDR3 region is CASSWTSGKPSYEQYF. CDR3 nucleotide sequence: TGTGCCAGCAGTTGGACTAGCGGGAAGCCCTCCTACGAGCAGTACTTC.

This chain connects TRBV28 to TRBJ1-1, with D unresolved. The CDR3 runs to 15 residues. V was cut by 3 bases and J by 0 bases, with 11 bases left in between. Germline CDR1 reads MDHEN; CDR2 reads SYDVKM. The CDR3: CASSFSAAMNTEAFF. The CDR3 DNA is TGTGCCAGCAGTTTTTCGGCAGCTATGAACACTGAAGCTTTCTTT.

In this sample, this clonotype turned up a few times. The V and J genes are TRBV5-4 and TRBJ1-1, with D unclear. The CDR3 loop spans 15 amino acids. CDR1 and CDR2 (germline): SGHNT, YYREEE (reference sequence). The V end was cut by 3 bases, the J end by 1 base, with 13 bases between. The CDR3 reads CASSYRTAENTEAFF. The CDR3 nucleotides are TGTGCCAGCAGCTACCGGACGGCTGAGAACACTGAAGCTTTCTTT.